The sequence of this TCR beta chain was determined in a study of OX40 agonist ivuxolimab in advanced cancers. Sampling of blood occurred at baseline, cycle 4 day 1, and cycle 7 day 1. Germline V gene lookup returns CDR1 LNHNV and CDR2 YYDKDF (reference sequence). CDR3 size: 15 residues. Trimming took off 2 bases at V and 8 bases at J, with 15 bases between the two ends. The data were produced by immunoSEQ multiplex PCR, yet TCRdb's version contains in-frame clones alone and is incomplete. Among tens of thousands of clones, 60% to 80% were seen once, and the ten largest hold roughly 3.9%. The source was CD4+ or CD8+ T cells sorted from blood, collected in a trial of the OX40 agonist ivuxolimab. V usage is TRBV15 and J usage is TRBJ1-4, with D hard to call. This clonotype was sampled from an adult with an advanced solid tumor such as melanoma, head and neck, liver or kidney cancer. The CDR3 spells CATSRTAASREKLFF. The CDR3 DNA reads TGTGCCACCAGCAGAACAGCCGCCTCGAGGGAAAAACTGTTTTTT.